This T cell receptor (beta chain) is drawn from a study of regulatory and conventional T cells in RAG deficiency. Findings of the study overall: Other subsets showed 8.5 to 10-fold reductions, but Treg unique TCR beta sequences fell roughly 110-fold in these patients. Omenn CD25-high CD127-low cells may be activated cells, not true Tregs. Shannon entropy was markedly lower and Simpson indices higher in RAG-deficient patients than control T-cell subsets.

Using immunoSEQ multiplex PCR, the repertoire was profiled, and TCRdb retains in-frame clones only, with some absent. Of 20,000 to 25,000 clones in the sample, approximately 95% were seen once. The sorted conventional CD4+ T cells were CD25-low and CD127-high, with genomic DNA sequenced. In the case of this clone: Its antigen is not identified.

V lost 6 bases, J lost 0 bases, and 15 bases lay in between. This CDR3 region has 16 residues. Germline CDR1 and CDR2: MDHEN and SYDVKM. The same sample was also used in a study of regulatory T cells. From that report: Primers: 52 TRBV forward and 13 TRBJ reverse. In patients, unique TRB V-J pairs were restricted and V/J usage skewed, especially in Tregs.

The chain uses TRBV28 and TRBJ1-5; D gene unclear. The receptor's source is a human donor in good health. Sequencing was performed on CD25- CD4+ T cells sorted from blood. CDR3: CASRASTAHSNQPQHF. Here the CDR3 DNA reads TGTGCCAGCAGAGCATCCACAGCTCATAGCAATCAGCCCCAGCATTTT.